The clone carrying this T cell receptor (beta chain) was counted once. These data come from a study of Ad26.COV2.S vaccination and SARS-CoV-2 variants. TCRdb's copy holds only in-frame clones and misses some; the assay was immunoSEQ multiplex PCR. Altogether 350,000 to 500,000 clones are present, approximately 90% being singletons, with the ten largest covering about 4%. Indicated treatment: around 19 received Ad26.COV2.S at low or high dose, single or two shots; several received placebo; per-sample allocation not given. The samples date from day 63 after the first vaccine or placebo injection. Built on an Ad26 vector, the vaccine expressed Wuhan-strain SARS-CoV-2 spike. This receptor was taken from a person aged 18-65 years who received the Ad26.COV2.S COVID-19 vaccine or a placebo. The sequencing here drew on peripheral blood, taken in a trial of Ad26.COV2.S vaccine versus placebo.

The DNA for the CDR3 is TGTGCAAGTCGCTTTGGGCAGGGCTTGTTTGATGAGCAGTTCTTC. It is translated as CASRFGQGLFDEQFF. The chain couples TRBV12-2 to TRBJ2-1; the table's D call of TRBD1 was not tested on the DNA. TRBV12-2 is a pseudogene locus. This CDR3 is built from 15 residues.